This paragraph reports one T cell receptor (beta chain). This record comes from a study of blood T cell repertoires in COVID-19. Study overall: Whether acute or convalescent, the COVID-19 samples came from the United States, Italy and Spain.

V lost 0 bases, J lost 2 bases, and 3 bases stayed unmatched. The length of the CDR3 is 17 residues. Germline V gene data show CDR1 as LGHNA and CDR2 as YSLEER. In the source study's methods: Counts of nucleated cells, estimated from reference gene primer amplification, were obtained. Sequenced by immunoSEQ multiplex PCR; TCRdb stores in-frame clones only, minus some. The V and J calls and clone size come from that table; D and trimming were worked out from the DNA. The sample carries roughly 28,000 clones, about 88% recorded once. The gene calls are TRBV4-3 and TRBJ2-2; 10 bases are shared with TRBD1. Sequencing was carried out using peripheral blood. The sequence was collected from a man between 65 and 80 years old with active COVID-19. DNA of the CDR3: TGCGCCAGCAGCCAAGACCGGACAGGGGGTAACACCGGGGAGCTGTTTTTT. It codes for CASSQDRTGGNTGELFF.